The 30 T cell receptor beta chains given below trace back to one sample, sequenced in a study of blood T cell repertoires in COVID-19. Using immunoSEQ multiplex PCR, the repertoire was profiled, and TCRdb retains in-frame clones only, with some absent. This sample has 45,000 to 70,000 clones, with about 85% found just once. Specimen: peripheral blood. The receptors come from a woman over 75 with acute or convalescent COVID-19.

This clone was found a few times. The chain couples TRBV3-1 (or the pseudogene TRBV3-2) to TRBJ2-2; 9 bases are a match to TRBD2. The CDR3 runs 16 residues. Trimming cost V 4 bases and J 6 bases; bases outside gene matches: 9. Germline V gives CDR1 LGHDT, CDR2 YNNKEL (reference sequence). In DNA, the CDR3 is TGTGCCAGCAGCCGAACTAGCGGGCGGTCCGCCGGGGAGCTGTTTTTT. Translation: CASSRTSGRSAGELFF.

DNA for the CDR3: TGCAGCGTTGGTCTCCAGGCCAAAAACACTGAAGCTTTCTTT. Its protein is CSVGLQAKNTEAFF. The chain uses TRBV29-1 and TRBJ1-1; D is ambiguous. Trimming removed 4 bases from V and 2 bases from J, with 14 bases in between. The germline gives CDR1 SQVTM, CDR2 ANQGSEA. There are 14 residues in the CDR3.

The chain is built from TRBV11-2 and TRBJ2-7, with D possibly being TRBD1 (7 bases). The CDR3 runs 14 residues. The V gene lost 5 bases and the J gene lost 0 bases, with 11 bases spanning the gap. The germline V gene has CDR1 SGHAT and CDR2 FQNNGV. Here the CDR3 DNA reads TGTGCCAGCAGCGCGGGACAGAACTCCTACGAGCAGTACTTC. Translation: CASSAGQNSYEQYF.

The chain links TRBV3-1 (or the pseudogene TRBV3-2) to TRBJ1-5; tentatively, D is TRBD1 (5 bases). Per the germline V gene, CDR1 is LGHDT and CDR2 is YNNKEL (reference sequence). The length of the CDR3 is 13 residues. With 10 bases removed from V and 3 bases from J, the gap between germline ends came to 13 bases. The CDR3 coding sequence is TGTGCCAACCCGACGGGACTCAATCAGCCCCAGCATTTT. As protein: CANPTGLNQPQHF.

The V and J genes are TRBV2 and TRBJ2-5, with 7 positions matching TRBD2. CDR1 SNHLY and CDR2 FYNNEI come from the germline V gene. This CDR3 has 12 residues. V gave up 6 bases and J gave up 2 bases; unmatched junction bases: 0. CDR3 sequence: CASRREQETQYF. In nucleotides, the CDR3 is TGTGCCAGCAGGCGGGAGCAAGAGACCCAGTACTTC.

The chain uses TRBV7-9 and TRBJ1-5, with a tentative D call TRBD1 (6 bases). The CDR3 covers 15 residues. Trimming cost V 6 bases and J 3 bases, with 15 bases left between them. Germline V gives CDR1 SEHNR, CDR2 FQNEAQ (reference sequence). The CDR3 spells CASSPGQGNNQPQHF. The CDR3 DNA follows: TGTGCCAGCAGTCCGGGACAAGGGAACAATCAGCCCCAGCATTTT.

The rearrangement joins TRBV7-2 to TRBJ2-5; no firm D call. CDR1 and CDR2 (germline): SGHTA, FQGNSA. Trimming took 5 bases from V and 9 from J, leaving 10 bases between them. The CDR3 is 11 amino acids. As DNA, the CDR3 is TGTGCCAGCAGCACCCCCCGAGCCCAGTACTTC. Amino acids: CASSTPRAQYF. Full variable domain (rest looked up from reference TRBV7-2 and TRBJ2-5): GAGVSQSPSNKVTEKGKDVELRCDPISGHTALYWYRQSLGQGLEFLIYFQGNSAPDKSGLPSDRFSAERTGGSVSTLTIQRTQQEDSAVYLCASSTPRAQYFGPGTRLLVL.

CDR3 in DNA: TGTGCCAGCAGCTCTCCGGGACTAGCATCCTACAATGAGCAGTTCTTC. Residues: CASSSPGLASYNEQFF. The J gene is TRBJ2-1, the V gene TRBV4-2; 9 bases line up with TRBD2. Germline V lookup: CDR1 LGHNA, CDR2 YNFKEQ. J gave up 1 base and V 5 bases, and 6 bases lay outside the gene matches. This CDR3 is 16 amino acids long.

V usage is TRBV12-3 or TRBV12-4 and J usage is TRBJ1-4; 7 bases agree with TRBD1. Trimming removed 3 bases from V and 8 bases from J; junction bases left unmatched: 3. The CDR3 is made up of 13 amino acids. The CDR3 nucleotides are TGTGCCAGCAGTTTTCGACAGGGAGAAAAACTGTTTTTT. Its protein is CASSFRQGEKLFF.

The V and J genes are TRBV19 and TRBJ1-5; D may be TRBD1 (6 bases). Trimming stripped 2 bases from V and 6 bases from J, with 17 bases between. The germline V gene encodes CDR1 LNHDA and CDR2 SQIVND (reference sequence). The CDR3 contains 16 residues. CDR3 in DNA: TGTGCCAGTAGTATACTCATCCAGGGGCGGCGTCAGCCCCAGCATTTT. This sequence encodes CASSILIQGRRQPQHF.

The V and J genes are TRBV21-1 and TRBJ2-5; the table's TRBD1 call for D was not verified on the DNA. TRBV21-1 is noted as a pseudogene. The CDR3 is 16 amino acids. As DNA, the CDR3 is TGTGCCAGCAGCGAACTATATACAGGGAATAACGAGACCCAGTACTTC. Protein product: CASSELYTGNNETQYF.

The chain couples TRBV21-1 to TRBJ1-5. TRBV21-1 is annotated as a pseudogene. This CDR3 spans 19 amino acids. The DNA for the CDR3 is TGTGCCAGCAGTTATTGGACGGGGAGGGACGGGCAAGACAATCAGCCCCAGCATTTT. Translating it yields CASSYWTGRDGQDNQPQHF.

V usage is TRBV6-6 and J usage is TRBJ2-7; 7 nucleotides align to TRBD1. The CDR3 contains 12 residues. Germline CDR1 is MNHNY and CDR2 is SVGAGI (reference sequence). Trimming cost V 6 bases and J 4 bases; bases outside gene matches: 3. DNA of the CDR3: TGTGCCAGCAGCCAGACAGGGTACGAGCAGTACTTC. Translation gives CASSQTGYEQYF.

The chain employs TRBV5-1 and TRBJ2-3; 11 bases fit TRBD2. Germline CDR1 and CDR2: SGHRS and YFSETQ. Germline trimming cut 8 bases from V and 4 bases from J; bases unmatched to any gene: 9. This CDR3 spans 15 amino acids. CDR3 region: CASHSGGAVPDTQYF. The CDR3 bases are TGCGCCAGTCATAGCGGGGGGGCCGTTCCAGATACGCAGTATTTT. The variable domain in full, completed from reference TRBV5-1 and TRBJ2-3, reads KAGVTQTPRYLIKTRGQQVTLSCSPISGHRSVSWYQQTPGQGLQFLFEYFSETQRNKGNFPGRFSGRQFSNSRSEMNVSTLELGDSALYLCASHSGGAVPDTQYFGPGTRLTVL.

V is TRBV12-5 and J is TRBJ1-1; D is perhaps TRBD1 (6 bases). With 7 bases removed from V and 8 bases from J, the gap between germline ends came to 20 bases. Germline V gene lookup returns CDR1 LGHNT and CDR2 FRNRAP. The length of the CDR3 is 14 residues. For the CDR3, the DNA is TGTGCTAGTGCCCCGGACAGAAGAGGCGAAGAAGCTTTCTTT. This gives the protein CASAPDRRGEEAFF.

The chain is built from TRBV2 and TRBJ2-7; weak D call: TRBD1 (6 bases). This CDR3 is built from 14 residues. Trimming removed 7 bases at V and 1 base at J, with 14 bases between. Germline CDR1 SNHLY, CDR2 FYNNEI. CDR3 DNA: TGTGCCAGCAAGTTCGGGACACAATCCTACGAGCAGTACTTC. Amino acid sequence: CASKFGTQSYEQYF.

The V gene is TRBV4-1, the J gene TRBJ1-3; 8 positions agree with TRBD1. Germline values: CDR1 MGHRA, CDR2 YSYEKL. Losses at the gene ends were 2 bases for V and 8 bases for J; bases not matched to a gene: 11. This CDR3 has 16 residues. The CDR3 is CASSQQGTGHRDTIYF. Here the CDR3 DNA reads TGCGCCAGCAGCCAACAGGGGACAGGCCACCGGGACACCATATATTTT.

This clone has just a few counts. The chain links TRBV5-5 to TRBJ1-1; maybe TRBD1 (6 bases). Trimming took 0 bases from V and 7 from J, leaving 13 bases between them. This CDR3 region has 14 residues. The germline V gene encodes CDR1 SGHKS and CDR2 YYEKEE (reference sequence). CDR3 amino acids: CASSLERGAGEAFF. The CDR3 coding sequence is TGTGCCAGCAGCTTGGAACGGGGGGCCGGTGAAGCTTTCTTT.

The chain has TRBV6-5 and TRBJ1-1, with 7 bases matching TRBD1. J lost 6 bases, V lost 8 bases, and 9 bases had no gene match. The CDR3 sequence is 13 residues long. Germline V gene data show CDR1 as MNHEY and CDR2 as SVGAGI. The CDR3 sequence: CASRRGQVSEAFF. The CDR3 nucleotides are TGTGCCAGCCGGAGGGGGCAGGTTTCTGAAGCTTTCTTT.

There are a few counts of this clone. The J gene is TRBJ1-3, the V gene TRBV10-1; 9 bases fit TRBD1. V was clipped by 2 bases and J by 2 bases; unmatched bases: 7. CDR1 WNHNN and CDR2 SYGVQD come from the germline V gene (reference sequence). This CDR3 has 17 residues. CDR3 DNA: TGCGCCAGCAGTGAGGCAAACCGGGACAGGGCTGGAAACACCATATATTTT. Its translation: CASSEANRDRAGNTIYF.

The chain couples TRBV4-2 to TRBJ1-3; 9 bases are a match to TRBD1. The V gene end was trimmed by 2 bases and the J gene end by 4 bases; junction bases not matched to a gene: 6. Looked up from germline, CDR1 is LGHNA and CDR2 is YNFKEQ. The CDR3 is 16 residues long. CDR3 protein: CASSQSSGTGGNTIYF. CDR3 nucleotides: TGTGCCAGCAGCCAATCCTCCGGGACAGGGGGAAACACCATATATTTT.

The chain carries TRBV7-9 and TRBJ2-7; weak D call: TRBD2 (5 bases). From germline, CDR1 is SEHNR and CDR2 FQNEAQ (reference sequence). The CDR3 spans 14 residues. The V end lost 0 bases, the J end lost 3 bases, and 9 bases lay between the germline ends. CDR3 sequence reads: CASSLAPGFYEQYF. As DNA, the CDR3 is TGTGCCAGCAGCTTAGCGCCGGGGTTCTACGAGCAGTACTTC. The entire variable domain, with the rest obtained from reference TRBV7-9 and TRBJ2-7, is as follows: DTGVSQNPRHKITKRGQNVTFRCDPISEHNRLYWYRQTLGQGPEFLTYFQNEAQLEKSRLLSDRFSAERPKGSFSTLEIQRTEQGDSAMYLCASSLAPGFYEQYFGPGTRLTVT.

The V call is TRBV19, the J call TRBJ2-2; D is ambiguous. CDR1 LNHDA and CDR2 SQIVND come from the germline V gene (reference sequence). V was cut by 4 bases and J by 5 bases, with 11 bases left in between. The CDR3 covers 14 residues. CDR3 sequence: CASSSGFGTGELFF. The DNA of the CDR3 is TGTGCCAGTAGTAGCGGCTTTGGGACCGGGGAGCTGTTTTTT.

The V and J genes are TRBV4-1 and TRBJ2-7, with 7 bases identical to TRBD1. The V gene end was trimmed by 1 base and the J gene end by 1 base; junction bases not matched to a gene: 4. CDR1 is MGHRA, CDR2 YSYEKL, per germline. There are 15 residues in the CDR3. CDR3 bases: TGCGCCAGCAGCCAAGGGACAGGAGATTCCTACGAGCAGTACTTC. The encoded protein is CASSQGTGDSYEQYF.

The CDR3 DNA sequence: TGTGCCAGCAGCTTAGGGAACCTGGAGCAAGAGACCCAGTACTTC. Translation: CASSLGNLEQETQYF. The rearrangement joins TRBV11-2 to TRBJ2-5; the D is unclear. Germline assignment: CDR1 SGHAT and CDR2 FQNNGV. This CDR3 has 15 amino acids. With 1 base removed from V and 2 bases from J, the gap between germline ends came to 11 bases.

The gene calls are TRBV3-1 (or the pseudogene TRBV3-2) and TRBJ2-5; the D is unclear. The germline gives CDR1 LGHDT, CDR2 YNNKEL (reference sequence). With 1 base removed from V and 9 bases from J, the gap between germline ends came to 9 bases. This CDR3 is built from 12 residues. In DNA, the CDR3 is TGTGCCAGCAGCCAAGCAGGTTTAGCCCAGTACTTC. This encodes CASSQAGLAQYF.

The rearrangement links TRBV7-7 to TRBJ2-1; possibly TRBD2 for D (7 bases). CDR3 length equals 15 residues. Germline V gene lookup returns CDR1 SSHAT and CDR2 FNYEAQ (reference sequence). V lost 4 bases to trimming and J lost 4 bases, with 14 bases between them. CDR3: CASSYGGGAYNEQFF. CDR3 DNA sequence: TGTGCCAGCAGCTACGGTGGGGGGGCTTACAATGAGCAGTTCTTC.

The genes are TRBV19 and TRBJ1-2; a possible D gene is TRBD1 (6 bases). The V and J ends lost 9 bases and 4 bases respectively, with 9 bases between them. Germline CDR1 is LNHDA and CDR2 is SQIVND (reference sequence). The CDR3 sequence is 11 residues long. As DNA, the CDR3 is TGTGCCAGCAGGGGTTCCTATGGCTACACCTTC. Its protein is CASRGSYGYTF. The full variable domain, in which reference TRBV19 and TRBJ1-2 provide the parts outside the CDR3, is DGGITQSPKYLFRKEGQNVTLSCEQNLNHDAMYWYRQDPGQGLRLIYYSQIVNDFQKGDIAEGYSVSREKKESFPLTVTSAQKNPTAFYLCASRGSYGYTFGSGTRLTVV.

This clone was seen more than once but under ten times. V and J are TRBV19 and TRBJ2-7; TRBD2 aligns across 8 bases. The CDR3 loop spans 15 amino acids. Germline V CDR1 and CDR2: LNHDA, SQIVND (reference sequence). V shed 1 base, J shed 4 bases, and the junction held 6 bases outside the gene matches. CDR3 nucleotides: TGTGCCAGTAGTATAGCAGCGGGGGCCCAGTACGAGCAGTACTTC. It is translated as CASSIAAGAQYEQYF.

The V gene is TRBV10-3, the J gene TRBJ2-7; 7 bases align to TRBD1. CDR1 and CDR2 from the germline V gene are ENHRY and SYGVKD. CDR3 size: 14 residues. CDR3 sequence (DNA): TGTGCACACAGCGATTCGGGACAGACGTCCGAGCAGTACTTC. Its translation is CAHSDSGQTSEQYF.